One sample yielded the 18 T cell receptor beta chains listed below, sequenced in a study of Ad26.COV2.S vaccination and SARS-CoV-2 variants. Specified treatment: around 19 received Ad26.COV2.S at low or high dose, single or two shots; 5 received placebo; per-sample allocation not given. Day 63 following the first vaccine or placebo injection was when the samples were taken. TCRdb's copy holds only in-frame clones and misses some; the assay was immunoSEQ multiplex PCR. The sample holds around 500,000 clones; about nine tenths are singletons and the top ten take about 1.5%. Sequenced here: peripheral blood, sampled in a trial of Ad26.COV2.S vaccine versus placebo. These receptors all come from a person between 18 and 65 years old who received the Ad26.COV2.S COVID-19 vaccine or a placebo.

This chain joins TRBV11-2 and TRBJ1-1; the D gene is possibly TRBD1 (5 bases). Germline V lookup: CDR1 SGHAT, CDR2 FQNNGV. The CDR3 runs 15 residues. Trimming stripped 1 base from V and 6 bases from J, with 15 bases between. The DNA for the CDR3 is TGTGCCAGCAGCTTAGTCCGGGGGAGACGCCCTGAAGCTTTCTTT. Residues: CASSLVRGRRPEAFF.

This rearrangement joins TRBV7-2 to TRBJ2-1; 10 bases line up with TRBD2. Germline V gives CDR1 SGHTA, CDR2 FQGNSA. With 5 bases clipped from V and 9 bases from J, the junction kept 4 bases outside the gene matches. The CDR3 loop spans 13 amino acids. This chain's CDR3 is CASSPLAGFEQFF. CDR3 coding DNA: TGTGCCAGCAGCCCACTAGCGGGGTTTGAGCAGTTCTTC.

J is TRBJ2-5 and V is TRBV6-5, with 9 nucleotides matching TRBD2. The CDR3 consists of 14 residues. Germline V CDR1 and CDR2: MNHEY, SVGAGI. V gave up 6 bases and J gave up 5 bases; unmatched junction bases: 7. This chain's CDR3 is CASSNSGRRETQYF. In DNA, the CDR3 is TGTGCCAGCAGCAATAGCGGGAGACGTGAGACCCAGTACTTC.

The rearrangement joins TRBV28 to TRBJ1-6; D is possibly TRBD1 (5 bases). V lost 2 bases and J lost 8, with 13 bases in between. Germline assignment: CDR1 MDHEN and CDR2 SYDVKM. CDR3 size: 15 residues. The CDR3 region has the DNA TGTGCCAGCAGTTTACCCGTCAGGGAGGATTCACCCCTCCACTTT. Amino acids: CASSLPVREDSPLHF.

V usage is TRBV7-8 and J usage is TRBJ1-6, with unresolved D. The V gene's germline CDR1 is SGHVS and CDR2 FQNEAQ. CDR3 size: 16 residues. V was pared by 5 bases and J by 2 bases, with 13 bases between. CDR3 protein: CASSPRVRTYNSPLHF. Here the CDR3 DNA reads TGTGCCAGCAGCCCCCGAGTGAGAACCTATAATTCACCCCTCCACTTT.

The rearrangement links TRBV6-5 to TRBJ2-7; possible D gene TRBD2, 5 bases. The germline V and J ends were trimmed by 2 bases and 3 bases, with 11 bases remaining between them. The germline V gene has CDR1 MNHEY and CDR2 SVGAGI. This CDR3 has 14 amino acids. Here the CDR3 DNA reads TGTGCCAGCAGTTACCGCGGGTTACGCTACGAGCAGTACTTC. The encoded protein is CASSYRGLRYEQYF.

V is TRBV18 and J is TRBJ1-1; 9 bases align to TRBD1. Trimming cost V 6 bases and J 7 bases; bases outside gene matches: 6. The CDR3 consists of 13 residues. Germline values: CDR1 KGHSH, CDR2 LQKENI. The CDR3 DNA follows: TGTGCCAGCTCCTTACAGGGGGCTGGTGAAGCTTTCTTT. Its protein is CASSLQGAGEAFF.

The chain carries TRBV10-1 and TRBJ2-2; 11 nucleotides match TRBD2. CDR1 and CDR2 (germline): WNHNN, SYGVQD (reference sequence). V lost 6 bases and J lost 5; bases outside the gene matches: 11. CDR3 size: 17 residues. The chain's CDR3 is CASSEHSGRAGTGELFF. CDR3 nucleotide sequence: TGCGCCAGCAGCGAGCATAGCGGGAGGGCCGGGACCGGGGAGCTGTTTTTT.

This clone was observed a handful of times. CDR3 region: CASSLVGQGVVEAFF. As DNA, the CDR3 is TGTGCCAGCAGCTTGGTAGGACAGGGGGTGGTTGAAGCTTTCTTT. The rearrangement uses TRBV5-5 and TRBJ1-1, with 10 bases fitting TRBD1. The V gene's germline CDR1 is SGHKS and CDR2 YYEKEE (reference sequence). The J segment lost 7 bases and the V segment lost 0 bases, leaving 6 bases of the junction unmatched. This CDR3 contains 15 residues.

This chain connects TRBV7-9 to TRBJ2-1; unclear D gene. Deletions cut 5 bases from V and 4 bases from J, with 15 bases between. The CDR3 is made up of 15 amino acids. Germline V CDR1 and CDR2: SEHNR, FQNEAQ (reference sequence). CDR3 DNA sequence: TGTGCCAGCAGCGTTGGAGACAATACTTACAATGAGCAGTTCTTC. This codes for CASSVGDNTYNEQFF.

The chain combines TRBV4-2 with TRBJ2-1; 10 nucleotides line up with TRBD2. This CDR3 spans 17 amino acids. Trimming took 0 bases from V and 5 from J; bases not matched to a gene: 7. Looked up from germline, CDR1 is LGHNA and CDR2 is YNFKEQ. CDR3 protein: CASSQDVRTSGHNEQFF. Here the CDR3 DNA reads TGTGCCAGCAGCCAAGATGTCCGGACTAGCGGCCACAATGAGCAGTTCTTC.

The chain employs TRBV28 and TRBJ2-1; 9 positions match TRBD2. The CDR3 sequence is 16 residues long. Losses at the gene ends were 2 bases for V and 6 bases for J; bases not matched to a gene: 8. Looked up from germline, CDR1 is MDHEN and CDR2 is SYDVKM. The CDR3 DNA follows: TGTGCCAGCAGTTTACCTAGCGGGACCGGCGGCAATGAGCAGTTCTTC. Translation gives CASSLPSGTGGNEQFF. The complete variable domain, with remaining parts taken from reference TRBV28 and TRBJ2-1, reads DVKVTQSSRYLVKRTGEKVFLECVQDMDHENMFWYRQDPGLGLRLIYFSYDVKMKEKGDIPEGYSVSREKKERFSLILESASTNQTSMYLCASSLPSGTGGNEQFFGPGTRLTVL.

The chain is built from TRBV27 and TRBJ2-7; D unresolved. Germline V CDR1 and CDR2: MNHEY, SMNVEV (reference sequence). CDR3 size: 12 residues. The V gene lost 8 bases and the J gene lost 3 bases, with 11 bases spanning the gap. The CDR3 spells CASSPNRYEQYF. The CDR3 DNA sequence: TGTGCCAGCTCACCCAACCGCTACGAGCAGTACTTC.

In this sample, this clone turned up a few times. V is TRBV4-1 and J is TRBJ1-1; D unresolved. The CDR3 runs to 14 residues. Germline V gene sequence: CDR1 MGHRA, CDR2 YSYEKL. Trimming removed 1 base at V and 0 bases at J, with 6 bases between. This CDR3 reads CASSQAAMNTEAFF. CDR3 coding DNA: TGCGCCAGCAGCCAAGCGGCGATGAACACTGAAGCTTTCTTT.

This rearrangement joins TRBV29-1 to TRBJ1-1; D ambiguous. The germline V gene encodes CDR1 SQVTM and CDR2 ANQGSEA. The CDR3 loop spans 13 amino acids. V lost 1 base to trimming and J lost 1 base, with 7 bases between them. The CDR3: CSVEVGRNTEAFF. The CDR3 nucleotides read TGCAGCGTTGAAGTTGGAAGGAACACTGAAGCTTTCTTT.

The J gene is TRBJ1-4, the V gene TRBV5-1; 10 bases match TRBD1. Germline V gene lookup returns CDR1 SGHRS and CDR2 YFSETQ. This CDR3 is built from 18 residues. V was clipped by 4 bases and J by 1 base; unmatched bases: 10. CDR3 protein: CASSTTGQGILTNEKLFF. The DNA of the CDR3 is TGCGCCAGCAGCACAACGGGACAGGGGATTTTAACTAATGAAAAACTGTTTTTT.

This clone was recorded once. The rearrangement joins TRBV18 to TRBJ1-1; D call uncertain. Germline-derived CDR1 and CDR2 are KGHSH and LQKENI. The V end was cut by 0 bases, the J end by 0 bases, with 5 bases between. CDR3 length: 14 amino acids. CDR3 sequence: CASSPPNLNTEAFF. Here the CDR3 DNA reads TGTGCCAGCTCACCACCGAATTTGAACACTGAAGCTTTCTTT.

The chain is built from TRBV13 and TRBJ2-7, with unresolved D. Germline values: CDR1 PRHDT, CDR2 FYEKMQ (reference sequence). Between the trimmed V and J ends, which lost 0 bases and 0 bases, there was a span of 9 bases. The CDR3 runs 15 residues. Written as DNA, the CDR3 is TGTGCCAGCAGCTTAGGCCGATTGAACTCCTACGAGCAGTACTTC. This codes for CASSLGRLNSYEQYF.